This TCR beta chain was identified in a study of tumor-infiltrating lymphocytes in primary liver carcinoma (dated by TCRdb to about 2017). For context, the study as a whole: Of the five patients (three men and two women, aged 30 to 69 years), four had hepatocellular carcinoma and one had combined HCC and intrahepatic cholangiocarcinoma. The tumors of the five patients were staged as T1-T3 N0M0, with maximum diameters ranging from roughly 4 to 10 cm. Across five regions of each liver tumor, along with adjacent normal tissue and blood, the study brought together TCRbeta repertoire sequencing, expression microarrays and whole-exome sequencing. TCRbeta repertoire sequencing covered 35 or so specimens from 5 patients: around 25 tumor regions, 5 adjacent noncancerous liver tissues and 5 peripheral blood samples. Each sample produced about 3.5 to 7.13 million productive TCRbeta reads, and read depth showed no significant difference between tissue types. Reproducibility between technical replicate repertoires was high, with correlation coefficients above 0.95 and mean shared-clone rates approximately 0.91. The investigation overall reported the following: Because only the TCR beta chain was sequenced and unpaired alpha chains were not captured, true repertoire diversity is likely underestimated. Pairs of tumor regions showed greater repertoire overlap (mean around 35%) than tumor-adjacent pairs (roughly 17%) or tumor-blood pairs (about 14%), which is consistent with antigen-driven expansion. Bulk unsorted samples precluded comparing CD4+ and CD8+ T cell repertoires. Compared with blood, tumors had a significantly larger share of the repertoire taken up by the top 250 clones (p = 0.039). Only a few patients were included in the study, and the authors note that the findings should be validated in a larger study.

The germline V gene sets CDR1 to LGHNT and CDR2 to FRNRAP. Deletion took 2 bases off V and 8 bases off J, with a span of 9 bases between the germline ends. The CDR3 goes from the cysteine to the phenylalanine over 12 residues. The entry retains the CDR3 DNA only, 36 bases that are in frame from base 1. Total RNA and DNA were co-extracted from around 20-30 mg of bulk tissue with the AllPrep DNA/RNA mini kit, without cell sorting. Surgical resection was performed in China between late 2015 and 2016 on five or six patients with histopathologically diagnosed primary liver carcinoma. At the time of sampling, the patients had chronic HBV infection and had not received any treatment. Fresh tumor and adjacent tissue pieces were bisected, with one half stored in RNAlater at -80 degrees C and the other half sent for histology. With regard to this clonotype: Its antigen target is currently unknown. Base-call qualities are not available, and no considerably larger clone is one nucleotide away.

TCRbeta-specific cDNA was reverse-transcribed from 500 ng total RNA using a constant-region primer and ProtoScript II reverse transcriptase. Three nested multiplex PCR rounds, following a slightly modified ARM-PCR procedure, were used to build the TCRbeta libraries. Each of the first two PCR rounds ran for approximately 10 cycles using multiplex TRBV1-TRBV30 forward primers together with a Cbeta reverse primer. Sample barcodes and Illumina adapters were added in a final 25-cycle PCR with Deep VentR polymerase. Before sequencing, amplicons of 200-500 bp were purified from gel using a QIAquick gel extraction kit. TCRbeta amplicons were sequenced on an Illumina HiSeq 2500 with 250-bp paired-end reads. In the authors' own workflow: Quality trimming of reads was performed with Trimmomatic v0.33, and paired reads were merged with FLASH v1.2.11 so that full CDR3 sequences could be recovered. V, D and J germline segments were assigned to the rearranged TCRbeta sequences by MiGEC v1.2.1b. Clonotype statistics and Shannon-Wiener diversity indices were calculated with VDJtools v1.0.0. To reduce sampling bias, subsequent analyses other than the diversity analysis used only the 250 most abundant clonotypes in each sample. TCRdb handled the public reads itself, with Q25 trimming in fastp and clone calling in MiXCR, and kept productive beta chains. CDR3 protein sequences are deduplicated, and each keeps its most common genes and DNA. TCRdb's processing, not the authors', yielded these V and J calls. The sample has about 120,000 distinct CDR3 sequences on record, 55% to 70% of them singletons. The ten top clones hold 7.5% to 10% of the sample.

Sequencing used tumor-adjacent normal liver tissue. The chain employs TRBV12-5 and TRBJ1-1, with no reliable assignment of the D segment. The clonotype was recovered from a woman aged 55-70 years with primary liver carcinoma and hepatitis B virus infection. The DNA reads TGTGCTAGTGGTTTGCCTACAACCGAAGCTTTCTTT. This yields the protein CASGLPTTEAFF.